These 7 T cell receptor beta chains came from one sample sequenced in a study of T-cell memory formation after mild COVID-19. In TCRdb, the 5' RACE reads were re-called with MiXCR into one record per CDR3 protein. The table has roughly 480,000 distinct CDR3 sequences, approximately 25% seen once; the top ten hold around 12%. Sequenced material: PBMCs or a T cell subset sorted from them (not recorded which). Every receptor here comes from an adult woman who had mild COVID-19 (a few samples of this study predate the infection). Cell type and time point are not known.

The chain uses TRBV24-1 and TRBJ1-5; 8 positions match TRBD1. The J segment lost 9 bases and the V segment lost 7 bases, leaving 7 bases of the junction unmatched. This CDR3 has 13 amino acids. CDR1 is KGHDR and CDR2 is SFDVKD in the germline V gene. The CDR3 is CATSSRGQGPQHF. CDR3 sequence (DNA): TGTGCCACCAGCTCCAGGGGGCAGGGGCCCCAGCATTTT.

This clonotype appeared a few times. The V call is TRBV6-2 or TRBV6-3, the J call TRBJ2-7; no reliable D call. This CDR3 has 15 amino acids. CDR1 and CDR2 from the germline V gene are MNHEY and SVGEGT. V shed 0 bases and J shed 5 bases, with 14 bases lying between them. DNA for the CDR3: TGTGCCAGCAGTTACTCGAGAACCCGCCTCCACGAGCAGTACTTC. Translation gives CASSYSRTRLHEQYF.

This clonotype was seen a handful of times. The rearrangement joins TRBV5-5 to TRBJ2-5, with D perhaps matching TRBD2 (7 bases). This CDR3 has 15 residues. Germline lookup yields CDR1 SGHKS and CDR2 YYEKEE (reference sequence). With 2 bases removed from V and 4 bases from J, the gap between germline ends came to 15 bases. The CDR3, as DNA: TGTGCCAGCAGCTTTGGGGGGGGCGAACGAGAGACCCAGTACTTC. Translating gives CASSFGGGERETQYF.

The sample holds a few counts of this clonotype. The chain links TRBV5-1 to TRBJ2-1, with a weak D call TRBD1 (6 bases). The length of the CDR3 is 17 residues. Germline CDR1 is SGHRS and CDR2 is YFSETQ. The germline V and J ends were trimmed by 0 bases and 0 bases, with 13 bases remaining between them. The CDR3: CASSLAGTQSSYNEQFF. The DNA of the CDR3 is TGCGCCAGCAGCTTGGCCGGGACACAGAGCTCCTACAATGAGCAGTTCTTC.

V gene TRBV24-1 combines with J gene TRBJ2-5; TRBD1 aligns across 10 bases. The CDR3 runs to 16 residues. Trimming cost V 4 bases and J 3 bases; bases outside gene matches: 7. CDR1 is KGHDR and CDR2 is SFDVKD in the germline V gene. CDR3 nucleotides: TGTGCCACCAGTGACCTCGGGACAGGGGCCGAAGAGACCCAGTACTTC. Translating gives CATSDLGTGAEETQYF.

A few counts support this clonotype. The chain combines TRBV7-4 with TRBJ2-7; D not certain. This CDR3 has 11 residues. The germline V and J ends were trimmed by 5 bases and 6 bases, with 8 bases remaining between them. CDR1 and CDR2 (germline): SGHVT, SQSDAQ. The CDR3 sequence: CASSPPTEQYF. CDR3 DNA sequence: TGTGCCAGCAGCCCCCCCACCGAGCAGTACTTC.

This chain uses TRBV5-5 with TRBJ2-5; D perhaps matches TRBD1 (5 bases). Germline V gene data show CDR1 as SGHKS and CDR2 as YYEKEE (reference sequence). This CDR3 has 15 amino acids. V dropped 4 bases and J dropped 5 bases, with 18 bases sitting between them. In nucleotides, the CDR3 is TGTGCCAGCAGCCCTCTCGGGCAGGGTCGGGAGACCCAGTACTTC. This codes for CASSPLGQGRETQYF. Together with reference TRBV5-5 and TRBJ2-5, the CDR3 gives the full variable domain: DAGVTQSPTHLIKTRGQQVTLRCSPISGHKSVSWYQQVLGQGPQFIFQYYEKEERGRGNFPDRFSARQFPNYSSELNVNALLLGDSALYLCASSPLGQGRETQYFGPGTRLLVL.